Sequencing of this TCR beta chain was carried out in a study of T cell repertoires in cytomegalovirus infection. Background on the study: Public TCR beta signatures provided an indication of both CMV infection and a matching HLA type. Study conclusions and caveats: There were HLA-C-restricted CMV-specific TCR beta clonotypes dominating the ex vivo response. Identification of carriers of CMV plus the relevant HLA was achieved through cumulative public TCR beta family frequency.

With regard to this clonotype: Its specificity is not known.

The ends lost 7 bases at V and 4 bases at J; junction bases unmatched: 5. Germline V gene lookup returns CDR1 SQVTM and CDR2 ANQGSEA. The CDR3 spans 13 residues. TCRdb itself ran the reads through MiXCR, one entry per CDR3 protein. The sample contains approximately 700,000 distinct CDR3 sequences, less than 40% of which appear only once. The receptor comes from a human donor in good health (CMV status not recorded). Some clones in this sample may be carry-over from other donors' samples. The chain links TRBV29-1 to TRBJ1-4; 8 bases are shared with TRBD1. Sequencing was performed on PBMCs. CDR3 nucleotides: TGCAGCGCTGTGGACAGGGATAATGAAAAACTGTTTTTT. Protein: CSAVDRDNEKLFF. Drawing the rest from reference TRBV29-1 and TRBJ1-4, the complete variable domain is SAVISQKPSRDICQRGTSLTIQCQVDSQVTMMFWYRQQPGQSLTLIATANQGSEATYESGFVIDKFPISRPNLTFSTLTVSNMSPEDSSIYLCSAVDRDNEKLFFGSGTQLSVL.